The 15 T cell receptor beta chains in this list originate from one sample, sequenced in a study of CD8+CD57+ T cells in acquired aplastic anemia. The template for TCR beta VDJ and CDR3 sequence profiling was genomic DNA. TCRdb itself ran the reads through MiXCR, one entry per CDR3 protein. The sample has roughly 190,000 distinct CDR3 sequences, about half seen once. Material: sorted CD4+, CD8+, or CD8+CD57+ T cells (not recorded which) from PBMCs. The receptor source for this set is a human donor in good health, serving as a control.

This clonotype appeared many times. The rearrangement uses TRBV19 and TRBJ1-5; 8 nucleotides match TRBD1. The CDR3 covers 15 residues. Trimming removed 8 bases from V and 4 bases from J; junction bases left unmatched: 10. The V gene's germline CDR1 is LNHDA and CDR2 SQIVND (reference sequence). CDR3 protein: CASFNPGQANQPQHF. CDR3 nucleotides: TGTGCCAGTTTCAATCCGGGACAGGCTAATCAGCCCCAGCATTTT. Using reference TRBV19 and TRBJ1-5 for the parts outside the CDR3, the full variable domain is DGGITQSPKYLFRKEGQNVTLSCEQNLNHDAMYWYRQDPGQGLRLIYYSQIVNDFQKGDIAEGYSVSREKKESFPLTVTSAQKNPTAFYLCASFNPGQANQPQHFGDGTRLSIL.

This clonotype was seen repeatedly, ten times or more. J is TRBJ1-6 and V is TRBV20-1; D call uncertain. The CDR3 covers 13 residues. The V end was cut by 1 base, the J end by 4 bases, with 5 bases between. The germline gives CDR1 DFQATT, CDR2 SNEGSKA (reference sequence). This CDR3 is CSARGQYNSPLHF. CDR3 coding DNA: TGCAGTGCTAGAGGGCAGTATAATTCACCCCTCCACTTT.

V gene TRBV19 combines with J gene TRBJ1-5; a weak D match, TRBD1 (5 bases). The CDR3 covers 14 residues. Germline CDR1 reads LNHDA; CDR2 reads SQIVND (reference sequence). Trimming shortened V by 8 bases and J by 7 bases, and 18 bases separated the two germline ends. As DNA, the CDR3 is TGTGCCAGTGCGGCAGGGCAATTCCGACAGCCCCAGCATTTT. This encodes CASAAGQFRQPQHF. The full variable domain, with the rest looked up from reference TRBV19 and TRBJ1-5, is DGGITQSPKYLFRKEGQNVTLSCEQNLNHDAMYWYRQDPGQGLRLIYYSQIVNDFQKGDIAEGYSVSREKKESFPLTVTSAQKNPTAFYLCASAAGQFRQPQHFGDGTRLSIL.

In its sample, this clonotype was seen many times. V and J are TRBV3-1 and TRBJ1-1; D call uncertain. Germline assignment: CDR1 LGHDT and CDR2 YNNKEL (reference sequence). Deletions cut 3 bases from V and 2 bases from J, with 16 bases between. The CDR3 is 16 residues long. CDR3 loop: CASSQSERRPNTEAFF. CDR3 nucleotides: TGTGCCAGCAGCCAGTCGGAGCGACGGCCCAACACTGAAGCTTTCTTT.

This clonotype has at least ten counts. The chain is built from TRBV7-8 and TRBJ1-5, with 7 bases lining up with TRBD1. CDR3 length: 15 amino acids. Germline assignment: CDR1 SGHVS and CDR2 FQNEAQ. Trimming took 5 bases from V and 6 from J; bases not matched to a gene: 10. The CDR3 is CASSASQGMAQPQHF. The CDR3 region has the DNA TGTGCCAGCAGCGCATCACAGGGGATGGCTCAGCCCCAGCATTTT.

This chain joins TRBV7-2 and TRBJ1-1; D remains unclear. V was clipped by 7 bases and J by 2 bases, with 11 bases between them. Germline V gene data show CDR1 as SGHTA and CDR2 as FQGNSA. This CDR3 has 13 amino acids. The CDR3 loop is CASTKEKNTEAFF. Here the CDR3 DNA reads TGTGCCAGCACAAAAGAGAAAAACACTGAAGCTTTCTTT.

In its sample, this clonotype was seen many times. The V call is TRBV20-1, the J call TRBJ2-7, with 10 positions matching TRBD2. V was pared by 0 bases and J by 5 bases, with 10 bases of the junction left unmatched. The CDR3 sequence is 16 residues long. Germline V lookup: CDR1 DFQATT, CDR2 SNEGSKA (reference sequence). The CDR3: CSARDTRGTSANEQYF. For the CDR3, the DNA is TGCAGTGCTAGAGATACCCGCGGGACTAGCGCGAACGAGCAGTACTTC.

Details on this clonotype: The junction shows a germline mismatch at one end, possibly a read error. The CDR3 sequence: CASSSGGEAGTLHF. CDR3 sequence (DNA): TGCGCCAGCAGCTCGGGGGGGGAGGCAGGGACCCTCCACTTT. The chain has TRBV11-2 and TRBJ1-6; maybe TRBD1 (5 bases). CDR1 SGHAT and CDR2 FQNNGV come from the germline V gene. The CDR3 runs 14 residues.

In its sample, this clonotype was seen a few times. This clone may be a read error of a much larger clone one base away. The chain joins TRBV5-1 to TRBJ2-7; the match to TRBD1 covers 9 bases. Germline loops: CDR1 SGHRS, CDR2 YFSETQ. The CDR3 contains 14 residues. The CDR3 protein is CARSFTGGAYEQYF. The CDR3 DNA is TGCGCCCGCAGCTTTACAGGGGGCGCCTACGAGCAGTACTTC.

This clonotype was recorded at least ten times. The chain uses TRBV20-1 and TRBJ2-7; 10 bases agree with TRBD1. The CDR3 is made up of 17 amino acids. Germline V CDR1 and CDR2: DFQATT, SNEGSKA (reference sequence). V shed 1 base, J shed 4 bases, and the junction held 13 bases outside the gene matches. Here the CDR3 reads CSARARMRGQGRYEQYF. As DNA, the CDR3 is TGCAGTGCTAGAGCCCGCATGAGGGGACAGGGGCGGTACGAGCAGTACTTC.

This clonotype was observed a handful of times. J is TRBJ1-3 and V is TRBV25-1, with D uncertain. CDR3 size: 17 residues. The V gene's germline CDR1 is MGHDK and CDR2 SYGVNS. V lost 4 bases to trimming and J lost 1 base, with 17 bases between them. The CDR3 nucleotides are TGTGCCAGCAGTGCACCTAAAATCATCGGGTCTGGAAACACCATATATTTT. Translating it yields CASSAPKIIGSGNTIYF.

This clonotype was detected ten times or more. In DNA form, the CDR3 reads TGTGCCACCAGTGATTGGGGCGGGACTAGCGGCTCCGGGGAGCTGTTTTTT. It specifies CATSDWGGTSGSGELFF. V is TRBV24-1 and J is TRBJ2-2; TRBD2 matches 11 bases. Germline-derived CDR1 and CDR2 are KGHDR and SFDVKD. This CDR3 region has 17 residues. Trimming removed 2 bases from V and 6 bases from J; junction bases left unmatched: 7.

This clonotype appeared a few times. This may be a read error: a much more frequent sequence differs by one nucleotide. The chain recombines TRBV5-1 with TRBJ1-4; D gene ambiguous. This CDR3 is built from 15 residues. Looked up from germline, CDR1 is SGHRS and CDR2 is YFSETQ. This chain's CDR3 is CASSLKSGRNEKLVF. CDR3 nucleotide sequence: TGCGCCAGCAGCTTGAAGTCCGGGCGGAATGAAAAACTGGTTTTT. Variable domain in full (rest from reference TRBV5-1 and TRBJ1-4): KAGVTQTPRYLIKTRGQQVTLSCSPISGHRSVSWYQQTPGQGLQFLFEYFSETQRNKGNFPGRFSGRQFSNSRSEMNVSTLELGDSALYLCASSLKSGRNEKLVFGSGTQLSVL.

The chain employs TRBV5-4 and TRBJ1-2, with TRBD1 identical over 7 bases. Germline assignment: CDR1 SGHNT and CDR2 YYREEE (reference sequence). V trimming: 5 bases; J trimming: 0 bases; junction bases outside the gene matches: 7. The CDR3 loop spans 15 amino acids. CDR3 sequence reads: CASRQAGGSNYGYTF. The CDR3 DNA reads as TGTGCCAGCAGGCAAGCAGGGGGGTCTAACTATGGCTACACCTTC.

The rearrangement uses TRBV7-2 and TRBJ1-6, with a tentative D call TRBD1 (6 bases). The CDR3 consists of 15 residues. CDR1 SGHTA and CDR2 FQGNSA come from the germline V gene. Trimming pared 2 bases from V and 9 bases from J, leaving 14 bases between. In nucleotides, the CDR3 is TGTGCCAGCAGCTTAAACAGGGTGAAGGCTTCACCCCTCCACTTT. Translated, it gives CASSLNRVKASPLHF.